One sample yielded the 9 T cell receptor beta chains listed below, sequenced in a study of cytomegalovirus exposure and HLA in healthy donors. TCRdb keeps only in-frame clones here, not all; method: immunoSEQ multiplex PCR. Here the sample spans around 140,000 clones, about nine tenths being singletons. Sequenced: PBMCs. These receptors were taken from a man between 18 and 29 years old in good health and CMV-seropositive.

The gene calls are TRBV6-1 and TRBJ1-6; 11 nucleotides match TRBD1. Germline lookup yields CDR1 MNHNS and CDR2 SASEGT. CDR3 length equals 14 residues. V lost 8 bases and J lost 8; bases outside the gene matches: 5. CDR3 amino acids: CASGRDRGYSPLHF. CDR3 bases: TGTGCCAGCGGCCGGGACAGGGGGTATTCACCCCTCCACTTT.

The chain links TRBV7-2 to TRBJ1-1, with D uncertain. The germline V gene encodes CDR1 SGHTA and CDR2 FQGNSA. Between the trimmed V and J ends, which lost 1 base and 10 bases, there was a span of 10 bases. This CDR3 contains 12 residues. The CDR3 reads CASSLGRRRAFF. Written as DNA, the CDR3 is TGTGCCAGCAGCTTAGGCCGACGGAGAGCTTTCTTT.

The genes are TRBV7-9 and TRBJ2-3, with no clear D. This CDR3 spans 12 amino acids. Germline assignment: CDR1 SEHNR and CDR2 FQNEAQ (reference sequence). V was shortened by 6 bases and J by 5 bases, with 9 bases between the two germline ends. The CDR3 loop is CASRSVIDTQYF. Written as DNA, the CDR3 is TGTGCCAGCAGATCAGTCATAGATACGCAGTATTTT.

The rearrangement joins TRBV27 to TRBJ2-7; 8 positions match TRBD1. This CDR3 is 12 amino acids long. V gave up 6 bases and J gave up 5 bases; unmatched junction bases: 3. Germline-derived CDR1 and CDR2 are MNHEY and SMNVEV (reference sequence). The CDR3 protein is CASSLRGHEQYF. The CDR3 nucleotides read TGTGCCAGCAGCCTCAGGGGGCACGAGCAGTACTTC.

The chain uses TRBV4-1 and TRBJ2-5, with 8 bases identical to TRBD2. The germline V gene has CDR1 MGHRA and CDR2 YSYEKL. The CDR3 runs to 16 residues. V shed 0 bases, J shed 6 bases, and the junction held 9 bases outside the gene matches. As DNA, the CDR3 is TGCGCCAGCAGCCAAGATCGTCAGCGGGGGTTGCAGACCCAGTACTTC. It is translated as CASSQDRQRGLQTQYF.

The CDR3: CASSEGTGTTWNTIYF. The DNA of the CDR3 is TGTGCCAGCAGTGAAGGGACAGGTACTACCTGGAACACCATATATTTT. The chain has TRBV2 and TRBJ1-3, with 7 bases identical to TRBD1. Germline assignment: CDR1 SNHLY and CDR2 FYNNEI. The CDR3 has 16 amino acids. Unmatched junction bases numbered 10, after V lost 1 base and J lost 7 bases. Supplemented by reference TRBV2 and TRBJ1-3, the full variable domain reads EPEVTQTPSHQVTQMGQEVILRCVPISNHLYFYWYRQILGQKVEFLVSFYNNEISEKSEIFDDQFSVERPDGSNFTLKIRSTKLEDSAMYFCASSEGTGTTWNTIYFGEGSWLTVV.

This chain uses TRBV19 with TRBJ2-5, with D unclear. V was cut by 2 bases and J by 5 bases, with 15 bases left in between. The CDR3 consists of 15 residues. The germline CDR1 and CDR2 sequences are LNHDA and SQIVND (reference sequence). The CDR3 nucleotides are TGTGCCAGTAGTATAACCCTAGATATGTACGAGACCCAGTACTTC. Protein: CASSITLDMYETQYF.

The V and J genes are TRBV5-1 and TRBJ1-2, with TRBD1 matching over 10 bases. From germline, CDR1 is SGHRS and CDR2 YFSETQ. V trimming: 8 bases; J trimming: 5 bases; junction bases outside the gene matches: 9. This CDR3 contains 14 residues. The CDR3: CASDPGQGSYGYTF. The DNA for the CDR3 is TGCGCCAGTGACCCGGGACAGGGGTCGTATGGCTACACCTTC.

This clone was observed a few times. This sequence joins TRBV6-1 and TRBJ2-3, with 8 bases lining up with TRBD2. CDR1 is MNHNS and CDR2 is SASEGT in the germline V gene. The CDR3 consists of 14 residues. Losses at the gene ends were 4 bases for V and 2 bases for J; bases not matched to a gene: 2. In DNA form, the CDR3 reads TGTGCCAGCAGTGGGACTAGCCCCACAGATACGCAGTATTTT. Its translation: CASSGTSPTDTQYF.